The 32 T cell receptor beta chains below all came from one sample that was sequenced in a study of T-cell reconstitution after alpha-beta-depleted transplantation in children. Researchers prepared the TCRbeta library using unique molecular identifiers, the study reports. MiXCR was run by TCRdb on the PCR reads, yielding one entry per CDR3 protein. The top ten clones hold around 5% of a sample with hundreds of thousands of distinct CDR3 sequences, under 20% of them seen once. Here the sequenced sample was PBMCs, mostly from graft donor cells, taken 360 days after TCRalphabeta/CD19-depleted stem cell transplant. The receptor set was obtained from a male patient younger than 18 who had a stem cell transplant for acute lymphoblastic leukemia, so the T cells may come from the graft donor.

In its sample, this clonotype was seen a few times. The chain links TRBV12-5 to TRBJ2-3; tentative D call: TRBD2 (6 bases). This CDR3 has 16 amino acids. The V and J ends lost 0 bases and 5 bases respectively, with 15 bases between them. The germline V gene encodes CDR1 LGHNT and CDR2 FRNRAP. The CDR3 sequence is CASGLVLGRPGDTQYF. The CDR3 DNA reads TGTGCTAGTGGTTTGGTACTGGGGAGGCCGGGAGATACGCAGTATTTT.

This clonotype was observed a handful of times. V is TRBV5-5 and J is TRBJ2-7; 7 bases agree with TRBD1. The V segment lost 5 bases and the J segment 5 bases; nucleotides outside the gene matches: 10. The CDR3 extends over 14 amino acids. Germline-derived CDR1 and CDR2 are SGHKS and YYEKEE (reference sequence). The CDR3 loop is CASRENRGGHEQYF. CDR3 bases: TGTGCCAGCAGGGAGAACAGGGGTGGGCACGAGCAGTACTTC.

This clonotype has only a few counts. The chain uses TRBV11-1 and TRBJ2-3, with 9 bases matching TRBD1. Germline-derived CDR1 and CDR2 are SGHAT and FQDESV (reference sequence). There are 18 residues in the CDR3. V lost 5 bases and J lost 2; bases outside the gene matches: 14. The CDR3 nucleotides read TGTGCCAGCAGCAACACCGCTTACAGGGGGCCTTACACAGATACGCAGTATTTT. Residues: CASSNTAYRGPYTDTQYF.

The chain links TRBV12-3 or TRBV12-4 to TRBJ2-3; 11 bases align to TRBD2. The V gene end was trimmed by 6 bases and the J gene end by 1 base; junction bases not matched to a gene: 3. The CDR3 sequence is 15 residues long. The DNA for the CDR3 is TGTGCCAGCAGAAGACTAGCGGGGCGCACAGATACGCAGTATTTT. Translating it yields CASRRLAGRTDTQYF.

The chain links TRBV27 to TRBJ2-1; 8 bases match TRBD2. From germline, CDR1 is MNHEY and CDR2 SMNVEV (reference sequence). The V and J ends lost 4 bases and 10 bases, in that order; junction bases with no gene match: 9. The CDR3 is 14 amino acids. In DNA, the CDR3 is TGTGCCAGCAGTTGGGTCGGGAGGGCCGGGGAGCAGTTCTTC. Translated, it gives CASSWVGRAGEQFF.

This rearrangement joins TRBV5-8 to TRBJ2-1; tentatively, D is TRBD1 or TRBD2 (5 bases each). This CDR3 is built from 16 residues. V was trimmed by 4 bases and J by 0 bases, leaving 14 bases between them. Germline values: CDR1 SGHTS, CDR2 YDEGEE. This chain's CDR3 is CASSRDEKVSYNEQFF. Written as DNA, the CDR3 is TGTGCCAGCAGCCGGGACGAGAAGGTCTCCTACAATGAGCAGTTCTTC.

This clonotype was detected only a few times. The chain carries TRBV13 and TRBJ2-7, with TRBD2 matching 11 bases. Losses at the gene ends were 4 bases for V and 7 bases for J; bases not matched to a gene: 9. CDR1 is PRHDT and CDR2 is FYEKMQ in the germline V gene (reference sequence). The CDR3 contains 15 residues. CDR3 in amino acids: CASSSLAGGDYEQYF. Here the CDR3 DNA reads TGTGCCAGCAGCTCCTTAGCGGGAGGGGATTATGAGCAGTACTTC. Drawing the rest from reference TRBV13 and TRBJ2-7, the complete variable domain is AAGVIQSPRHLIKEKRETATLKCYPIPRHDTVYWYQQGPGQDPQFLISFYEKMQSDKGSIPDRFSAQQFSDYHSELNMSSLELGDSALYFCASSSLAGGDYEQYFGPGTRLTVT.

There are a few counts of this clonotype. CDR3 coding DNA: TGTGCCAGCAGTTACTCCAGGGCCACAGATACGCAGTATTTT. It is translated as CASSYSRATDTQYF. The chain recombines TRBV6-5 with TRBJ2-3; D may be TRBD1 (5 bases). The CDR3 is 14 amino acids. V was pared by 0 bases and J by 2 bases, with 6 bases between. Germline CDR1 reads MNHEY; CDR2 reads SVGAGI.

The chain carries TRBV20-1 and TRBJ2-1; 9 bases align to TRBD2. With V trimmed by 2 bases and J by 8 bases, 4 bases remained unmatched. The length of the CDR3 is 13 residues. Germline assignment: CDR1 DFQATT and CDR2 SNEGSKA (reference sequence). Written as DNA, the CDR3 is TGCAGTGCTAGAATAGCGGGAGTGTATGAGCAGTTCTTC. Its translation is CSARIAGVYEQFF.

This rearrangement joins TRBV13 to TRBJ2-3; D might be TRBD2 (6 bases). The CDR3 loop spans 17 amino acids. Looked up from germline, CDR1 is PRHDT and CDR2 is FYEKMQ (reference sequence). V was clipped by 0 bases and J by 4 bases, with 17 bases between them. The DNA for the CDR3 is TGTGCCAGCAGCTTAGGTGGGGTGGAGGGCCGGGCAGATACGCAGTATTTT. This codes for CASSLGGVEGRADTQYF.

J is TRBJ1-2 and V is TRBV5-1; D is perhaps TRBD1 (5 bases). Germline V gives CDR1 SGHRS, CDR2 YFSETQ. The CDR3 has 15 amino acids. With 4 bases removed from V and 2 bases from J, the gap between germline ends came to 15 bases. The CDR3 protein is CASSIRSEGNYGYTF. CDR3 in DNA: TGCGCCAGCAGCATCAGATCCGAGGGGAACTATGGCTACACCTTC.

This clonotype was recorded at least ten times. The CDR3 loop reads CASSSPIVPGELFF. CDR3 DNA: TGTGCCAGCAGTTCCCCCATAGTTCCCGGGGAGCTGTTTTTT. The chain carries TRBV12-3 or TRBV12-4 and TRBJ2-2; D not certain. V was cut by 4 bases and J by 6 bases, with 12 bases left in between. CDR3 size: 14 residues.

The chain uses TRBV19 and TRBJ1-1; unclear D gene. CDR1 and CDR2 (germline): LNHDA, SQIVND (reference sequence). The germline V and J ends were trimmed by 6 bases and 0 bases, with 5 bases remaining between them. The CDR3 consists of 12 residues. CDR3 DNA sequence: TGTGCCAGTAGACAAGTGAACACTGAAGCTTTCTTT. Translated: CASRQVNTEAFF. The full variable domain, its missing parts supplied by reference TRBV19 and TRBJ1-1, is DGGITQSPKYLFRKEGQNVTLSCEQNLNHDAMYWYRQDPGQGLRLIYYSQIVNDFQKGDIAEGYSVSREKKESFPLTVTSAQKNPTAFYLCASRQVNTEAFFGQGTRLTVV.

This clonotype was counted only a few times. The chain couples TRBV9 to TRBJ2-7; either TRBD1 or TRBD2 may fit D (5 bases each). CDR1 is SGDLS and CDR2 is YYNGEE in the germline V gene. The CDR3 contains 15 residues. Trimming took 1 base from V and 5 from J, leaving 16 bases between them. The CDR3 is CASSVSGPPLDEQYF. DNA of the CDR3: TGTGCCAGCAGCGTATCGGGACCGCCTTTGGACGAGCAGTACTTC.

In its sample, this clonotype was seen many times. This rearrangement joins TRBV15 to TRBJ2-2; D not certain. There are 12 residues in the CDR3. The germline gives CDR1 LNHNV, CDR2 YYDKDF (reference sequence). The V gene lost 2 bases and the J gene lost 2 bases, with 0 bases spanning the gap. The CDR3 sequence is CATSRNTGELFF. The CDR3 DNA reads as TGTGCCACCAGCAGAAACACCGGGGAGCTGTTTTTT.

V gene TRBV7-6 combines with J gene TRBJ1-3; a possible D gene is TRBD1 (5 bases). Trimming took off 1 base at V and 2 bases at J, with 15 bases between the two ends. Germline V gene sequence: CDR1 SGHVS, CDR2 FNYEAQ. This CDR3 is 17 amino acids long. The CDR3 DNA sequence: TGTGCCAGCAGCTTAGGAGGGGTCTGGACACCTGGAAACACCATATATTTT. It yields the protein CASSLGGVWTPGNTIYF.

The V call is TRBV24-1, the J call TRBJ1-5; a weak D match, TRBD1 (6 bases). The CDR3 is 17 residues long. The V gene's germline CDR1 is KGHDR and CDR2 SFDVKD. V lost 3 bases and J 1 base, leaving 15 bases between the germline ends. CDR3 nucleotides: TGTGCCACCAGTGATGCAAACAGGGTGCGGAGCAATCAGCCCCAGCATTTT. It is translated as CATSDANRVRSNQPQHF.

This clonotype has only one observation. This chain links TRBV27 with TRBJ2-7; 7 bases map to TRBD2. This CDR3 is 14 amino acids long. J gave up 4 bases and V 2 bases, and 5 bases lay outside the gene matches. CDR1 MNHEY and CDR2 SMNVEV come from the germline V gene (reference sequence). CDR3 bases: TGTGCCAGCAGTTTACGTTCTAGCGGATACGAGCAGTACTTC. Residues: CASSLRSSGYEQYF.

The chain couples TRBV25-1 to TRBJ2-5; TRBD2 matches at 8 bases. The trim removed 8 bases at V and 5 bases at J, leaving 16 bases unmatched. This CDR3 region has 16 residues. Looked up from germline, CDR1 is MGHDK and CDR2 is SYGVNS. For the CDR3, the DNA is TGTGCCAGCGGCCGCCCTCTTAGCGGGAAGGGGGAGACCCAGTACTTC. It encodes CASGRPLSGKGETQYF.

This clonotype came up a few times. This rearrangement joins TRBV6-2 or TRBV6-3 to TRBJ2-1, with no clear D. CDR1 MNHEY and CDR2 SVGEGT come from the germline V gene. CDR3 size: 15 residues. V was trimmed by 6 bases and J by 3 bases, leaving 15 bases between them. CDR3 bases: TGTGCCAGCAGCCACCAGACCAATATCTACAATGAGCAGTTCTTC. It specifies CASSHQTNIYNEQFF.

There are a few counts of this clonotype. The genes are TRBV2 and TRBJ2-1; 7 nucleotides match TRBD2. CDR3 size: 16 residues. The ends lost 1 base at V and 8 bases at J; junction bases unmatched: 11. Germline lookup yields CDR1 SNHLY and CDR2 FYNNEI. CDR3 residues: CASSEGGLAVGDEQFF. CDR3 in DNA: TGTGCCAGCAGTGAAGGCGGCCTAGCGGTTGGGGATGAGCAGTTCTTC.

In its sample, this clonotype was seen many times. This chain connects TRBV18 to TRBJ2-3, with D possibly matching TRBD2 (5 bases). Trimming removed 0 bases at V and 5 bases at J, with 12 bases between. The CDR3 is 15 amino acids. Germline CDR1 is KGHSH and CDR2 is LQKENI. CDR3 DNA sequence: TGTGCCAGCTCACCACCGTTCCCGGGAATAGATACGCAGTATTTT. This gives the protein CASSPPFPGIDTQYF.

This clonotype was counted a few times. The rearrangement links TRBV27 to TRBJ2-7; 11 bases align to TRBD1. This CDR3 spans 13 amino acids. Germline V gene data show CDR1 as MNHEY and CDR2 as SMNVEV (reference sequence). V dropped 5 bases and J dropped 6; count of bases not matched to a gene: 3. The chain's CDR3 is CASSRDRGFEQYF. The CDR3 nucleotides are TGTGCCAGCAGTCGGGACAGGGGGTTCGAGCAGTACTTC.

Details on this clonotype: The junction and the germline gene differ at one end; a read error may be behind it. V and J are TRBV20-1 and TRBJ2-1; 16 nucleotides agree with TRBD2. CDR1 is DFQATT, CDR2 SNEGSKA, per germline (reference sequence). The CDR3 loop spans 18 amino acids. CDR3 residues: CRARPGTSGRAFYNEQFF. CDR3 sequence (DNA): TGCAGGGCTAGACCTGGGACTAGCGGGAGGGCCTTCTACAATGAGCAGTTCTTC.

V and J are TRBV12-3 or TRBV12-4 and TRBJ2-1; 7 bases match TRBD1. The CDR3 is 15 residues long. Losses at the gene ends were 5 bases for V and 6 bases for J; bases not matched to a gene: 10. The DNA for the CDR3 is TGTGCCAGCAGTAGAGACAGGGTAAGGAGCAATGAGCAGTTCTTC. Translation gives CASSRDRVRSNEQFF.

This clonotype was counted ten times or more. The V call is TRBV27, the J call TRBJ2-3; TRBD2 agrees at 13 bases. The junction had 3 bases not matched to a gene; V was cut back by 7 bases and J by 5 bases. This CDR3 has 14 amino acids. Germline lookup yields CDR1 MNHEY and CDR2 SMNVEV (reference sequence). This CDR3 is CASKTSGRGDTQYF. The CDR3, as DNA: TGTGCCAGCAAAACTAGCGGGAGGGGAGATACGCAGTATTTT.

This clonotype has a handful of counts. The chain uses TRBV10-3 and TRBJ2-4; tentative D call: TRBD2 (6 bases). V dropped 11 bases and J dropped 0 bases, with 14 bases sitting between them. The CDR3 length is 14 residues. Germline V gene sequence: CDR1 ENHRY, CDR2 SYGVKD. CDR3 bases: TGTGCCGCCGGGACTTCGATAGCCAAAAACATTCAGTACTTC. Translation: CAAGTSIAKNIQYF.

There are many counts of this clonotype. The chain uses TRBV29-1 and TRBJ2-7; D is perhaps TRBD1 or TRBD2 (6 bases each). CDR3 size: 14 residues. CDR1 is SQVTM and CDR2 is ANQGSEA in the germline V gene. With 1 base removed from V and 4 bases from J, the gap between germline ends came to 14 bases. The CDR3 nucleotides read TGCAGCGTTGAAGTTGGAGGGGGAAGTTACGAGCAGTACTTC. Its translation: CSVEVGGGSYEQYF.

At least ten counts were recorded for this clonotype. V usage is TRBV4-1 and J usage is TRBJ2-3; TRBD2 agrees at 10 bases. The CDR3 contains 14 residues. Germline V lookup: CDR1 MGHRA, CDR2 YSYEKL. The V gene end was trimmed by 8 bases and the J gene end by 3 bases; junction bases not matched to a gene: 5. CDR3 residues: CASLAGDFTDTQYF. The CDR3 DNA follows: TGCGCCAGCCTAGCGGGAGATTTTACAGATACGCAGTATTTT.

This clonotype was found a few times. The chain employs TRBV10-3 and TRBJ2-3; TRBD2 aligns across 9 bases. V dropped 3 bases and J dropped 6; count of bases not matched to a gene: 4. Germline values: CDR1 ENHRY, CDR2 SYGVKD. The CDR3 has 14 residues. The CDR3 DNA sequence: TGTGCCATCAGTGAACCTAGCGGGAAGGATACGCAGTATTTT. This codes for CAISEPSGKDTQYF.

This chain joins TRBV5-4 and TRBJ2-3; 13 bases line up with TRBD2. V lost 4 bases to trimming and J lost 6 bases; unmatched junction nucleotides: 8. The CDR3 spans 16 residues. Germline CDR1 reads SGHNT; CDR2 reads YYREEE (reference sequence). This CDR3 reads CASSRGLAGAPDTQYF. The CDR3 DNA is TGTGCCAGCAGCCGTGGACTAGCGGGAGCCCCGGATACGCAGTATTTT.

Only a few counts were recorded for this clonotype. This CDR3 reads CASSHGQQNIQYF. The CDR3 nucleotides read TGTGCCAGCAGCCATGGACAGCAAAACATTCAGTACTTC. V and J are TRBV12-3 or TRBV12-4 and TRBJ2-4, with a tentative D call TRBD1 (6 bases). The CDR3 has 13 amino acids. The V end lost 6 bases, the J end lost 5 bases, and 11 bases lay between the germline ends.